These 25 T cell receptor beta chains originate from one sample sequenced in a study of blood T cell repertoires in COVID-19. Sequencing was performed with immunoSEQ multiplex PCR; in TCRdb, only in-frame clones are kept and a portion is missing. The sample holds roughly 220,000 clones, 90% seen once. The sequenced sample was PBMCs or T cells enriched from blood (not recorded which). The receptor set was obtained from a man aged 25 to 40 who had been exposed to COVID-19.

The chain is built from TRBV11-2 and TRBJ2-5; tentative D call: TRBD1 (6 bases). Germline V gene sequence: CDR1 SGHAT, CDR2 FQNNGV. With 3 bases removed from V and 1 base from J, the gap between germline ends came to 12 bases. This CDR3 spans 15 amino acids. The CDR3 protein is CASSLGRTVQETQYF. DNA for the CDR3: TGTGCCAGCAGCTTGGGACGGACAGTCCAAGAGACCCAGTACTTC.

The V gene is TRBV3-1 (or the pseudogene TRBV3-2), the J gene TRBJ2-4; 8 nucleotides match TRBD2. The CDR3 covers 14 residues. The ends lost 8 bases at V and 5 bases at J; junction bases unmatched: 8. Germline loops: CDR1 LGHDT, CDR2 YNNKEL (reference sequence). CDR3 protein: CASGSGGPQNIQYF. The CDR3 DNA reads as TGTGCCAGCGGCTCGGGGGGGCCGCAAAACATTCAGTACTTC.

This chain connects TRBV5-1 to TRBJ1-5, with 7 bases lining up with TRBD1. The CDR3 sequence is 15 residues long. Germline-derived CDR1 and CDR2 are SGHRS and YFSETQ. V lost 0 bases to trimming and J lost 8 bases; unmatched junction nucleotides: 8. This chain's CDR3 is CASSLGQGGLEPQHF. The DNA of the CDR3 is TGCGCCAGCAGCTTGGGACAGGGAGGTTTGGAGCCCCAGCATTTT. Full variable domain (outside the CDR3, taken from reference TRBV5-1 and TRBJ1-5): KAGVTQTPRYLIKTRGQQVTLSCSPISGHRSVSWYQQTPGQGLQFLFEYFSETQRNKGNFPGRFSGRQFSNSRSEMNVSTLELGDSALYLCASSLGQGGLEPQHFGDGTRLSIL.

CDR3 sequence: CASSFRTANQPQHF. CDR3 DNA sequence: TGTGCCAGCAGCTTTCGCACAGCTAATCAGCCCCAGCATTTT. The chain employs TRBV11-1 and TRBJ1-5; D uncertain. Germline CDR1 reads SGHAT; CDR2 reads FQDESV (reference sequence). Trimming took off 3 bases at V and 4 bases at J, with 10 bases between the two ends. The CDR3 is 14 residues long.

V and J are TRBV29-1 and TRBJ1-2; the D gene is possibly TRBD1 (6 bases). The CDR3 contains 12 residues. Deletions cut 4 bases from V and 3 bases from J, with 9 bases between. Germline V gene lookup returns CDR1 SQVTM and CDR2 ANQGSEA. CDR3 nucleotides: TGCAGCGTTGCCCGGACAGACTATGGCTACACCTTC. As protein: CSVARTDYGYTF.

The CDR3 is CASSQSGLYGYTF. Here the CDR3 DNA reads TGTGCCAGCAGCCAGAGCGGCCTTTATGGCTACACCTTC. This chain links TRBV7-9 with TRBJ1-2; no reliable D call. Germline CDR1 reads SEHNR; CDR2 reads FQNEAQ (reference sequence). The CDR3 length is 13 residues. The V end lost 5 bases, the J end lost 5 bases, and 12 bases lay between the germline ends.

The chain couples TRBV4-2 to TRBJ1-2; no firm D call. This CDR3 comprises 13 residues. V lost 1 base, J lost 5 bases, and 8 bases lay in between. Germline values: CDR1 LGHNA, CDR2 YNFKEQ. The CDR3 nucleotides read TGTGCCAGCAGCCAAGTCGGGGAGTATGGCTACACCTTC. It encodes CASSQVGEYGYTF.

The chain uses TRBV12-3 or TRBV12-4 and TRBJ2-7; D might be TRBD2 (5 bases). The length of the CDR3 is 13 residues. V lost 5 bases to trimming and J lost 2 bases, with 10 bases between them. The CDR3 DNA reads TGTGCCAGCAGTGTGGTCGGGGCCTACGAGCAGTACTTC. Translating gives CASSVVGAYEQYF.

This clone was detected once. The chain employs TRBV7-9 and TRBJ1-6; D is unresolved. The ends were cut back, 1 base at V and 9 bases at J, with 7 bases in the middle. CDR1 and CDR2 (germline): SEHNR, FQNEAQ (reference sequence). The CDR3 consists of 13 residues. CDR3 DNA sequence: TGTGCCAGCAGCTTAGGGTGGAGTTCACCCCTCCACTTT. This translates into CASSLGWSSPLHF.

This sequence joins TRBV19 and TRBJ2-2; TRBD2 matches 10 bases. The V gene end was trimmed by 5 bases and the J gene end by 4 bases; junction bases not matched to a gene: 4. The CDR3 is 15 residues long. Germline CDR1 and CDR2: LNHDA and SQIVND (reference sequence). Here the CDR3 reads CASSERTSGTGELFF. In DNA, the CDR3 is TGTGCCAGTAGTGAAAGGACTAGCGGCACCGGGGAGCTGTTTTTT.

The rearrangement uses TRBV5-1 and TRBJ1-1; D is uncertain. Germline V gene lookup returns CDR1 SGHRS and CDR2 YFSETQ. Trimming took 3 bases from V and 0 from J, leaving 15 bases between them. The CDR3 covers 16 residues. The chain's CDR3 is CASSSNVGLMNTEAFF. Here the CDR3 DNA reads TGCGCCAGCAGCTCTAACGTGGGCCTCATGAACACTGAAGCTTTCTTT.

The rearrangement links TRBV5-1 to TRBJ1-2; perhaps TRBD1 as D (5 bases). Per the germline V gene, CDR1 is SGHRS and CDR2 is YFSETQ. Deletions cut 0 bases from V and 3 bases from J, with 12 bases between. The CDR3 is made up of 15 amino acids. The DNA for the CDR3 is TGCGCCAGCAGCTTGGGCGGGACGGATGACTATGGCTACACCTTC. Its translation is CASSLGGTDDYGYTF. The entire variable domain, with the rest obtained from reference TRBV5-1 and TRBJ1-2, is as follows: KAGVTQTPRYLIKTRGQQVTLSCSPISGHRSVSWYQQTPGQGLQFLFEYFSETQRNKGNFPGRFSGRQFSNSRSEMNVSTLELGDSALYLCASSLGGTDDYGYTFGSGTRLTVV.

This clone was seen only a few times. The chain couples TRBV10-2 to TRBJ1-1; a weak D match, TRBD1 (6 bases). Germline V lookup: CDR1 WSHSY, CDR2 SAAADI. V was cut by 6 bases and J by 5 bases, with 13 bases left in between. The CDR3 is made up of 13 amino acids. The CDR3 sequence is CASRQGVGTEAFF. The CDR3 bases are TGCGCCAGCAGACAGGGAGTTGGAACTGAAGCTTTCTTT.

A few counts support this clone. The CDR3 nucleotides are TGTGCCAGCAGCTTGCCGGACTTAGGCACCGGGGAGCTGTTTTTT. Protein: CASSLPDLGTGELFF. The chain combines TRBV7-6 with TRBJ2-2, with a weak D call TRBD2 (5 bases). The CDR3 is 15 residues long. V was clipped by 3 bases and J by 4 bases, with 12 bases between them. In germline, CDR1 is SGHVS, CDR2 FNYEAQ. Supplemented by reference TRBV7-6 and TRBJ2-2, the full variable domain reads GAGVSQSPRYKVTKRGQDVALRCDPISGHVSLYWYRQALGQGPEFLTYFNYEAQQDKSGLPNDRFSAERPEGSISTLTIQRTEQRDSAMYRCASSLPDLGTGELFFGEGSRLTVL.

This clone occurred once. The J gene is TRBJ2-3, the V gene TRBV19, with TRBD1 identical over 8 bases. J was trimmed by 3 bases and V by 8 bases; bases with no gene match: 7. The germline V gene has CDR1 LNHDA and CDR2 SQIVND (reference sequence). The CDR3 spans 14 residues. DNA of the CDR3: TGTGCCAGTGGACCCAGGGGGCGGACAGATACGCAGTATTTT. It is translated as CASGPRGRTDTQYF. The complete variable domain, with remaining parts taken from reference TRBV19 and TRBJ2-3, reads DGGITQSPKYLFRKEGQNVTLSCEQNLNHDAMYWYRQDPGQGLRLIYYSQIVNDFQKGDIAEGYSVSREKKESFPLTVTSAQKNPTAFYLCASGPRGRTDTQYFGPGTRLTVL.

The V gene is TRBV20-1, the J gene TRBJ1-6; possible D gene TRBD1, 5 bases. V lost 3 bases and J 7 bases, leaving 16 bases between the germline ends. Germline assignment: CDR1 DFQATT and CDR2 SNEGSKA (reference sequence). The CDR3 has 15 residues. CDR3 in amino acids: CSASFRQGRNSPLHF. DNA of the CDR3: TGCAGTGCTAGTTTTCGCCAGGGTAGGAATTCACCCCTCCACTTT.

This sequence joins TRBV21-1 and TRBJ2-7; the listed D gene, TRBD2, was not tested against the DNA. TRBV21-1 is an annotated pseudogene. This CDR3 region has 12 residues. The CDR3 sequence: CASILDAYEQYF. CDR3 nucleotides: TGTGCCAGCATCCTAGATGCCTACGAGCAGTACTTC.

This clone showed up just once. This CDR3 reads CSGRVGGYGYTF. The CDR3 DNA reads TGCAGCGGGCGCGTAGGGGGCTATGGCTACACCTTC. J is TRBJ1-2 and V is TRBV29-1, with a tentative D call TRBD1 (6 bases). With 7 bases removed from V and 4 bases from J, the gap between germline ends came to 13 bases. CDR3 length equals 12 residues. The germline V gene encodes CDR1 SQVTM and CDR2 ANQGSEA. The whole variable domain, remainder taken from reference TRBV29-1 and TRBJ1-2, is SAVISQKPSRDICQRGTSLTIQCQVDSQVTMMFWYRQQPGQSLTLIATANQGSEATYESGFVIDKFPISRPNLTFSTLTVSNMSPEDSSIYLCSGRVGGYGYTFGSGTRLTVV.

CDR3 bases: TGCGCCAGCAGTGAGTCCACCGGGACAGCTAACTATGGCTACACCTTC. Residues: CASSESTGTANYGYTF. The V call is TRBV10-1, the J call TRBJ1-2; 7 bases are shared with TRBD1. The V gene end was trimmed by 0 bases and the J gene end by 0 bases; junction bases not matched to a gene: 4. CDR3 length equals 16 residues. Germline V gene lookup returns CDR1 WNHNN and CDR2 SYGVQD (reference sequence).

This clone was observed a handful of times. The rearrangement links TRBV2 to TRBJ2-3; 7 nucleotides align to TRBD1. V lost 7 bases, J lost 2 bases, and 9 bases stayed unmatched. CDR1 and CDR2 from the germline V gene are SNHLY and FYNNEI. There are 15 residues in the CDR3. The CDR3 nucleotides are TGTGCCAGCATCCGTCGAGACAGGGACACAGATACGCAGTATTTT. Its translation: CASIRRDRDTDTQYF. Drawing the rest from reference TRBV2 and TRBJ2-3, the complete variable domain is EPEVTQTPSHQVTQMGQEVILRCVPISNHLYFYWYRQILGQKVEFLVSFYNNEISEKSEIFDDQFSVERPDGSNFTLKIRSTKLEDSAMYFCASIRRDRDTDTQYFGPGTRLTVL.

CDR3 bases: TGTGCCAGCAGTTATATTTTCTCTGGGGCCAACGTCCTGACTTTC. Protein product: CASSYIFSGANVLTF. The chain couples TRBV6-5 to TRBJ2-6; D is undetermined. Trimming removed 3 bases at V and 0 bases at J, with 6 bases between. The length of the CDR3 is 15 residues. Per the germline V gene, CDR1 is MNHEY and CDR2 is SVGAGI.

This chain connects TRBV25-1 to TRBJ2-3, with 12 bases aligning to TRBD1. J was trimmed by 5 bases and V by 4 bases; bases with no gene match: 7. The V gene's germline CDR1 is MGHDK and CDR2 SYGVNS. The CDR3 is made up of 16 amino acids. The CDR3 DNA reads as TGTGCCAGCAGTGGGGGGGACAGGGGGCATGGAGATACGCAGTATTTT. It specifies CASSGGDRGHGDTQYF.

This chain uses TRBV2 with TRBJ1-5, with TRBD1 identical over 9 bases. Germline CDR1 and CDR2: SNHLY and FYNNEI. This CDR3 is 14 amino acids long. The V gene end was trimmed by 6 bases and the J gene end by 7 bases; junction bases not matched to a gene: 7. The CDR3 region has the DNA TGTGCCAGCAGGGGGACAGGGACGGTCCAGCCCCAGCATTTT. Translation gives CASRGTGTVQPQHF.

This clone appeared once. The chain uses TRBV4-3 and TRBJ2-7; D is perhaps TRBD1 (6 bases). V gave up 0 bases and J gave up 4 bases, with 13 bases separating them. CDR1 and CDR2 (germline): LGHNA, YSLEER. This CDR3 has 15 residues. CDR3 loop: CASSQEGAIGYEQYF. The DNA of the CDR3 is TGCGCCAGCAGCCAAGAGGGGGCGATTGGGTACGAGCAGTACTTC.

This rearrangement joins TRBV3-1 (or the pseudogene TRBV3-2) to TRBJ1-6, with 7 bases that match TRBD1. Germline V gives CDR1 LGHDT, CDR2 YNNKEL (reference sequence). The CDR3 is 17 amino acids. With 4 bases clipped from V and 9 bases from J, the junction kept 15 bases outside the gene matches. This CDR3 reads CASSPRTGGGIASPLHF. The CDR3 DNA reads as TGTGCCAGCAGCCCTAGGACAGGTGGGGGTATAGCTTCACCCCTCCACTTT.